This T cell receptor (beta chain) is drawn from a study of T cell responses to AZD1222 COVID-19 vaccine. Background on the study: Analyses pooled second doses at about 4 or about 12 weeks. General study findings and limits: Donors were largely white British and mainly female; clonal diversity was possibly underestimated. Vaccination with two AZD1222 doses was followed by a rise in Spike-specific TCR breadth and depth.

This table comes from immunoSEQ multiplex PCR, and its TCRdb copy is limited to in-frame clones, with some not included. The sample yields approximately 180,000 clones, more than 90% seen once. Of note for this clone: Its antigen is unidentified.

The V end lost 3 bases, the J end lost 7 bases, and 10 bases lay between the germline ends. This CDR3 has 13 amino acids. CDR1 is SNHLY and CDR2 is FYNNEI in the germline V gene. This TCR came from an adult in good health. The sample here was peripheral blood, taken on day 0 of AZD1222 vaccination. V gene TRBV2 combines with J gene TRBJ1-5; TRBD1 might be the D (5 bases). The CDR3, as DNA: TGTGCCAGCAGTGACAGGGTGTTCCAGCCCCAGCATTTT. Translated, it gives CASSDRVFQPQHF.